This entry lists 17 T cell receptor beta chains sequenced from one sample in a study of OX40 agonist ivuxolimab in advanced cancers. Using immunoSEQ multiplex PCR, the repertoire was profiled, and TCRdb retains in-frame clones only, with some absent. The sample has roughly 110,000 clones, approximately 90% seen once. This sample comprised CD4+ or CD8+ T cells sorted from blood, obtained in a trial of the OX40 agonist ivuxolimab. These receptors were collected from an adult with an advanced solid tumor such as melanoma, head and neck, liver or kidney cancer.

In regard to this clone: At one of its ends the junction is not consistent with the germline gene, which may arise from a read error. The V call is TRBV19, the J call TRBJ2-7, with D perhaps being TRBD1 or TRBD2 (5 bases each). Germline assignment: CDR1 LNHDA and CDR2 SQIVND (reference sequence). CDR3 size: 14 residues. For the CDR3, the DNA is TGTGCCAGCAGTAGGAGCAGGGAGTACTACGAGCAGTACTTC. Protein: CASSRSREYYEQYF.

CDR3 residues: CATRGATNEKLFF. The CDR3 DNA reads as TGTGCTACCCGGGGGGCAACTAATGAAAAACTGTTTTTT. This rearrangement joins TRBV10-3 to TRBJ1-4; the D gene is possibly TRBD1 (5 bases). The CDR3 length is 13 residues. Germline lookup yields CDR1 ENHRY and CDR2 SYGVKD.

This sequence joins TRBV5-1 and TRBJ2-7, with 10 bases matching TRBD1. Per the germline V gene, CDR1 is SGHRS and CDR2 is YFSETQ. V shed 4 bases and J 4 bases; nucleotides not matched to a gene: 5. The CDR3 runs 14 residues. For the CDR3, the DNA is TGCGCCAGCAGCAGTGGGGACAGGGGATACGAGCAGTACTTC. As protein: CASSSGDRGYEQYF.

The chain employs TRBV11-2 and TRBJ1-1; 7 bases match TRBD1. The trim removed 5 bases at V and 11 bases at J, leaving 8 bases unmatched. Germline V CDR1 and CDR2: SGHAT, FQNNGV. The CDR3 contains 12 residues. CDR3 sequence: CASSRDRDEAFF. In nucleotides, the CDR3 is TGTGCCAGCAGCCGTGACAGGGATGAGGCTTTCTTT.

This chain uses TRBV5-1 with TRBJ2-3; D uncertain. The CDR3 sequence is 13 residues long. Germline values: CDR1 SGHRS, CDR2 YFSETQ. The V end lost 0 bases, the J end lost 5 bases, and 7 bases lay between the germline ends. This chain's CDR3 is CASSLVGQDTQYF. The CDR3 nucleotides read TGCGCCAGCAGCTTGGTCGGTCAAGATACGCAGTATTTT.

This clone was detected only a few times. This chain links TRBV7-2 with TRBJ2-3; 7 bases match TRBD2. V gave up 3 bases and J gave up 3 bases; unmatched junction bases: 12. This CDR3 is 17 amino acids long. Germline V gene lookup returns CDR1 SGHTA and CDR2 FQGNSA. The CDR3 bases are TGTGCCAGCAGCTTGACAGCGGGACGAGTCCAGACAGATACGCAGTATTTT. Residues: CASSLTAGRVQTDTQYF.

The chain combines TRBV5-8 with TRBJ1-3; no clear D gene. Germline lookup yields CDR1 SGHTS and CDR2 YDEGEE. V was cut by 0 bases and J by 6 bases, with 10 bases left in between. There are 14 residues in the CDR3. The CDR3 DNA sequence: TGTGCCAGCAGCTTGGAGGTATACGCAAACACCATATATTTT. This translates into CASSLEVYANTIYF.

The table lists this clone with a count of one. The chain carries TRBV9 and TRBJ2-2, with unresolved D. V shed 4 bases and J shed 0 bases, with 16 bases lying between them. The CDR3 has 17 amino acids. Germline V gene lookup returns CDR1 SGDLS and CDR2 YYNGEE. The CDR3 coding sequence is TGTGCCAGCAGCCCCCGCCGCGGCACTGCGAACACCGGGGAGCTGTTTTTT. This sequence encodes CASSPRRGTANTGELFF.

The V gene is TRBV2, the J gene TRBJ1-1; the D is unclear. The V end was cut by 8 bases, the J end by 4 bases, with 14 bases between. In germline, CDR1 is SNHLY, CDR2 FYNNEI. This CDR3 comprises 13 residues. The CDR3 region has the DNA TGTGCCAGCTTTGTGACTCGGGGCACTGAAGCTTTCTTT. This sequence encodes CASFVTRGTEAFF.

The rearrangement uses TRBV7-2 and TRBJ1-4, with D uncertain. The CDR3 is made up of 17 amino acids. Germline CDR1 is SGHTA and CDR2 is FQGNSA. The V end was cut by 1 base, the J end by 0 bases, with 12 bases between. CDR3 bases: TGTGCCAGCAGCTTAGACAACAGCTTATCAACTAATGAAAAACTGTTTTTT. Protein: CASSLDNSLSTNEKLFF.

The chain couples TRBV28 to TRBJ2-4; D perhaps matches TRBD1 (5 bases). CDR1 MDHEN and CDR2 SYDVKM come from the germline V gene. The CDR3 length is 13 residues. The V gene lost 6 bases and the J gene lost 11 bases, with 17 bases spanning the gap. The CDR3 DNA reads as TGTGCCAGCAGCCCCGTTAGGGGCACTTTTCAGTACTTC. This gives the protein CASSPVRGTFQYF.

The genes are TRBV20-1 and TRBJ2-3; 11 bases are a match to TRBD2. The V gene's germline CDR1 is DFQATT and CDR2 SNEGSKA (reference sequence). The CDR3 runs 11 residues. Germline trimming cut 6 bases from V and 11 bases from J; bases unmatched to any gene: 4. CDR3 region: CSAPLAGGQYF. Written as DNA, the CDR3 is TGCAGTGCCCCTCTAGCGGGAGGGCAGTATTTT.

This chain uses TRBV6-5 with TRBJ2-7, with 9 bases matching TRBD1. Germline V gene lookup returns CDR1 MNHEY and CDR2 SVGAGI. V was pared by 4 bases and J by 6 bases, with 7 bases of the junction left unmatched. CDR3 size: 14 residues. DNA of the CDR3: TGTGCCAGCAGTTCCGGGACAGGGCCTTCCGAGCAGTACTTC. Amino acids: CASSSGTGPSEQYF.

The V gene is TRBV11-2, the J gene TRBJ2-7, with 7 positions matching TRBD1. The CDR3 consists of 14 residues. Germline CDR1 and CDR2: SGHAT and FQNNGV. The J segment lost 3 bases and the V segment lost 3 bases, leaving 5 bases of the junction unmatched. The CDR3 bases are TGTGCCAGCAGCTTCGGGACAGCACTCTACGAGCAGTACTTC. It translates to CASSFGTALYEQYF.

V gene TRBV7-9 combines with J gene TRBJ1-1; no firm D call. The CDR3 extends over 15 amino acids. V lost 5 bases to trimming and J lost 4 bases, with 17 bases between them. In germline, CDR1 is SEHNR, CDR2 FQNEAQ (reference sequence). The CDR3 nucleotides read TGTGCCAGCAGCCAAGACCGGTGGGGTGCCACTGAAGCTTTCTTT. This encodes CASSQDRWGATEAFF.

The CDR3 loop is CASSPSSGSRYEQYF. In nucleotides, the CDR3 is TGTGCCAGCTCACCTTCTAGCGGGAGTAGGTACGAGCAGTACTTC. The chain is built from TRBV18 and TRBJ2-7; 10 positions match TRBD2. The CDR3 is made up of 15 amino acids. J was trimmed by 4 bases and V by 3 bases; bases with no gene match: 6. CDR1 and CDR2 from the germline V gene are KGHSH and LQKENI.

This chain joins TRBV5-1 and TRBJ2-2; D possibly corresponds to TRBD1 (6 bases). The germline V gene has CDR1 SGHRS and CDR2 YFSETQ. The CDR3 is 14 amino acids. Between the trimmed V and J ends, which lost 4 bases and 2 bases, there was a span of 9 bases. The CDR3 region has the DNA TGCGCCAGCAGCGAGGGACAAAACACCGGGGAGCTGTTTTTT. It encodes CASSEGQNTGELFF.